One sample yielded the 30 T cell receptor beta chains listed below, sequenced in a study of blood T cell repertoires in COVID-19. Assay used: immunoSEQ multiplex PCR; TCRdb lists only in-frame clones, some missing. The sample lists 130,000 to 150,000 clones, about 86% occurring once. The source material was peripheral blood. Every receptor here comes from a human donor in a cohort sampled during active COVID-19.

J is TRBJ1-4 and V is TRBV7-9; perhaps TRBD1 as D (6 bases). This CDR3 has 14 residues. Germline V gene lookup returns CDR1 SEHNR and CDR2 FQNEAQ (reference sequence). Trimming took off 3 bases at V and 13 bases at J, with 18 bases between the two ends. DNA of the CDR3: TGTGCCAGCAGCTTGACAGGTGGGGCAGTTTCACTGTTTTTT. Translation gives CASSLTGGAVSLFF.

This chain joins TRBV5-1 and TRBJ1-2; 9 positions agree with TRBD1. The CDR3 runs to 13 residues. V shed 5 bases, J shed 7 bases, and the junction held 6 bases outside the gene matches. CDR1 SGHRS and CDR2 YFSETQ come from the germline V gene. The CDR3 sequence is CASRRDRESGYTF. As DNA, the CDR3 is TGCGCCAGCAGGCGGGACAGGGAGAGTGGCTACACCTTC.

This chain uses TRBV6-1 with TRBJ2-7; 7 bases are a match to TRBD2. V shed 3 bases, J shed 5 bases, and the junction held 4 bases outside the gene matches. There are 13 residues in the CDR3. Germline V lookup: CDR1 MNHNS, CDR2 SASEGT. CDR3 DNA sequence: TGTGCCAGCAGTGAGAGGGGAGGGAACGAGCAGTACTTC. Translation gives CASSERGGNEQYF.

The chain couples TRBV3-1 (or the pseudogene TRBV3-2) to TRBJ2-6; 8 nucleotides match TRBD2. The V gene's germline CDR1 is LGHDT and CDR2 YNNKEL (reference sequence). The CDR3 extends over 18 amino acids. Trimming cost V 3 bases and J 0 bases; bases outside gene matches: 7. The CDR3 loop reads CASSHGAGGPSGANVLTF. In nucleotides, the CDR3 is TGTGCCAGCAGCCACGGGGCGGGAGGCCCCTCTGGGGCCAACGTCCTGACTTTC.

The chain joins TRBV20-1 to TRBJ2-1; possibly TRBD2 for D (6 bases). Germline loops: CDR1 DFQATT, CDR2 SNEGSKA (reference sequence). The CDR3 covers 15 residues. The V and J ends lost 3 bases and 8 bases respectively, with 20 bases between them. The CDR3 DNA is TGCAGTGCTAGTGGGACTCTTCGTGGGTCACATGAGCAGTTCTTC. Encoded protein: CSASGTLRGSHEQFF.

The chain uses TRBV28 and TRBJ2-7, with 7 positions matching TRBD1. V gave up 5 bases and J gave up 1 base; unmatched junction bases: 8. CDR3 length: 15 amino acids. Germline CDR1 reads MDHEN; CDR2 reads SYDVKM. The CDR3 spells CASSPSTGWSYEQYF. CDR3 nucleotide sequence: TGTGCCAGCAGTCCATCGACAGGGTGGTCCTACGAGCAGTACTTC. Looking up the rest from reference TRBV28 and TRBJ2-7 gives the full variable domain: DVKVTQSSRYLVKRTGEKVFLECVQDMDHENMFWYRQDPGLGLRLIYFSYDVKMKEKGDIPEGYSVSREKKERFSLILESASTNQTSMYLCASSPSTGWSYEQYFGPGTRLTVT.

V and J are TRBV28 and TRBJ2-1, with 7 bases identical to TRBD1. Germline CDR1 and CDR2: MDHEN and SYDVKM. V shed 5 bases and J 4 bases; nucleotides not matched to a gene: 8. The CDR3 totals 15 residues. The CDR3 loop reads CASSPAGTVYNEQFF. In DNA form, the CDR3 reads TGTGCCAGCAGTCCCGCCGGGACAGTATACAATGAGCAGTTCTTC.

CDR3 DNA sequence: TGCGCCAGCAGCTTGGGACTAGCGGGAGAGGTGGAGACCCAGTACTTC. It specifies CASSLGLAGEVETQYF. This sequence joins TRBV5-1 and TRBJ2-5, with TRBD2 matching 12 bases. From germline, CDR1 is SGHRS and CDR2 YFSETQ. The CDR3 sequence is 16 residues long. Unmatched junction bases numbered 5, after V lost 0 bases and J lost 5 bases. Looking up the rest from reference TRBV5-1 and TRBJ2-5 gives the full variable domain: KAGVTQTPRYLIKTRGQQVTLSCSPISGHRSVSWYQQTPGQGLQFLFEYFSETQRNKGNFPGRFSGRQFSNSRSEMNVSTLELGDSALYLCASSLGLAGEVETQYFGPGTRLLVL.

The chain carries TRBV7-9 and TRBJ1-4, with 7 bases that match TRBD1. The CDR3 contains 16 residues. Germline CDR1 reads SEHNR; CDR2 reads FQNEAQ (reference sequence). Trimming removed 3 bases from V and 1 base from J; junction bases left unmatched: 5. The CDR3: CASSLRQGGTNEKLFF. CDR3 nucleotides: TGTGCCAGCAGCTTGAGACAGGGAGGAACTAATGAAAAACTGTTTTTT.

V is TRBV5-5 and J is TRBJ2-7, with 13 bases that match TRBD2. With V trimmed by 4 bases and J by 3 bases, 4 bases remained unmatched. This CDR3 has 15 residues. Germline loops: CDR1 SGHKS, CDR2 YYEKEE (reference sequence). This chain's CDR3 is CASSTGLAGVYEQYF. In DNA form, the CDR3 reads TGTGCCAGCAGCACCGGACTAGCGGGAGTCTACGAGCAGTACTTC. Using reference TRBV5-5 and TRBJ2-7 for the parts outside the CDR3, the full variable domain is DAGVTQSPTHLIKTRGQQVTLRCSPISGHKSVSWYQQVLGQGPQFIFQYYEKEERGRGNFPDRFSARQFPNYSSELNVNALLLGDSALYLCASSTGLAGVYEQYFGPGTRLTVT.

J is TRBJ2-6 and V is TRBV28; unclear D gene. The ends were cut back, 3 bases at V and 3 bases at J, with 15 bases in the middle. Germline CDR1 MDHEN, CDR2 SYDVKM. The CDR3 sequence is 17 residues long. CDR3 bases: TGTGCCAGCAGTTTCACGCCCGTTAGAGGTGGGGCCAACGTCCTGACTTTC. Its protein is CASSFTPVRGGANVLTF.

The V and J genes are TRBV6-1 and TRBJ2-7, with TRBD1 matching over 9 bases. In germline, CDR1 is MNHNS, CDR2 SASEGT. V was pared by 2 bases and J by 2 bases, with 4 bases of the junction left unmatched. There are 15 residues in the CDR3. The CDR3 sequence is CASSEWGTGTYEQYF. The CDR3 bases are TGTGCCAGCAGTGAATGGGGGACAGGGACCTACGAGCAGTACTTC.

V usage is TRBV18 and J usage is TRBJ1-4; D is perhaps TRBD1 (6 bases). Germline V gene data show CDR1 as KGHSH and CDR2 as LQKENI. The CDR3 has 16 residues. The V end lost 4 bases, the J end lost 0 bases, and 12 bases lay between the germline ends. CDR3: CASSQGQSATNEKLFF. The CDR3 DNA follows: TGTGCCAGCTCACAAGGACAGTCGGCAACTAATGAAAAACTGTTTTTT.

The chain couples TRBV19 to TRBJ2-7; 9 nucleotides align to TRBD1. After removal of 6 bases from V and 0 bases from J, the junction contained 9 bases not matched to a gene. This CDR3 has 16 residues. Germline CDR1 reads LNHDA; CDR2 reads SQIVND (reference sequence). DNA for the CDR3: TGTGCCAGTAGACCACAGGGGGCGCAGGGCTCCTACGAGCAGTACTTC. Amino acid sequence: CASRPQGAQGSYEQYF.

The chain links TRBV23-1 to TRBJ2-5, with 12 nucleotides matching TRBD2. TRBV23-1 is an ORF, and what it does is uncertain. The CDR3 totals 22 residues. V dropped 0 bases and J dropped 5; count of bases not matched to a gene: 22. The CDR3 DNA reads TGCGCCAGCAGTCAATCGACTAGCGGGAGTTTTAGTTGCTCGTGCATGCAGGAGACCCAGTACTTC. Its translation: CASSQSTSGSFSCSCMQETQYF.

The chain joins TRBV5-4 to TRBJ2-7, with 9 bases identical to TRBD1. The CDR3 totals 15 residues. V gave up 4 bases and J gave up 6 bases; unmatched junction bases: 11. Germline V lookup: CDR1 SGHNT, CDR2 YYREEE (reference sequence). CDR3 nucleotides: TGTGCCAGCAGCGAGGAAGCGACAGGGGGTTTCGAGCAGTACTTC. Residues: CASSEEATGGFEQYF.

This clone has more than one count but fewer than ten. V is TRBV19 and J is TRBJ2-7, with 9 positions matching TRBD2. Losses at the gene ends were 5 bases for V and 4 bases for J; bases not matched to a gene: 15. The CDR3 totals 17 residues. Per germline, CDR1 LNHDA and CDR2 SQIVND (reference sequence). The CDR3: CASSVSGSLIGVYEQYF. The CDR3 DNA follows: TGTGCCAGTAGTGTTAGCGGGAGTCTTATCGGAGTGTACGAGCAGTACTTC. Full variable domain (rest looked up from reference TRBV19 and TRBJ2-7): DGGITQSPKYLFRKEGQNVTLSCEQNLNHDAMYWYRQDPGQGLRLIYYSQIVNDFQKGDIAEGYSVSREKKESFPLTVTSAQKNPTAFYLCASSVSGSLIGVYEQYFGPGTRLTVT.

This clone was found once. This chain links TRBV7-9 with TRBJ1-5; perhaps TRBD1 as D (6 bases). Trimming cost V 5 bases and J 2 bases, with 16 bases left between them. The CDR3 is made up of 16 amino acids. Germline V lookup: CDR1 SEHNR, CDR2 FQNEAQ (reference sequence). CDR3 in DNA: TGTGCCAGCAGCGTCGAGGGGGGGTTCGGCAATCAGCCCCAGCATTTT. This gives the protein CASSVEGGFGNQPQHF.

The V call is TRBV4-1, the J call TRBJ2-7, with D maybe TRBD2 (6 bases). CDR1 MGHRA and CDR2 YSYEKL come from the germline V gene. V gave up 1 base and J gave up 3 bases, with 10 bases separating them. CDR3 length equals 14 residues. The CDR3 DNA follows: TGCGCCAGCAGCCAAGTTGCGGAGGGCTACGAGCAGTACTTC. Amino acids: CASSQVAEGYEQYF.

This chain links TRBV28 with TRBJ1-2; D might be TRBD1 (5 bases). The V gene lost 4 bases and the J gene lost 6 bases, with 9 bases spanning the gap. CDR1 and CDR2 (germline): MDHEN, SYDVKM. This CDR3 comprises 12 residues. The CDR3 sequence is CASSSTVNGYTF. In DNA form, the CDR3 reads TGTGCCAGCAGTTCGACAGTCAATGGCTACACCTTC.

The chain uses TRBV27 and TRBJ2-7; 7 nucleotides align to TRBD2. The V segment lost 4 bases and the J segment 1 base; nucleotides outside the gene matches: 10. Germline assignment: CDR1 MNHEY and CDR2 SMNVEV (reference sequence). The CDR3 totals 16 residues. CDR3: CASSSTTREGSYEQYF. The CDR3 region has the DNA TGTGCCAGCAGTTCCACCACCAGGGAGGGTTCCTACGAGCAGTACTTC.

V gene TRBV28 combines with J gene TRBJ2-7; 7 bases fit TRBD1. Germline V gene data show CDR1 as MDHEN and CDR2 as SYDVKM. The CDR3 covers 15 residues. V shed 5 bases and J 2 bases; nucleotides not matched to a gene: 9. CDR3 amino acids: CASSRTGVTTYEQYF. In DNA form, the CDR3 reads TGTGCCAGCAGTCGTACAGGGGTCACCACCTACGAGCAGTACTTC.

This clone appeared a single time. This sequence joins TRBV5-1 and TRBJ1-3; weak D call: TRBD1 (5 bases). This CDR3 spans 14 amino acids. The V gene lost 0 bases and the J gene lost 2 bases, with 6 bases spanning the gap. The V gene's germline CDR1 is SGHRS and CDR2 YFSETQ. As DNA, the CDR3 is TGCGCCAGCAGCTTGGGCAGGGCTGGAAACACCATATATTTT. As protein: CASSLGRAGNTIYF. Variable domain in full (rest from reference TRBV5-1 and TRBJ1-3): KAGVTQTPRYLIKTRGQQVTLSCSPISGHRSVSWYQQTPGQGLQFLFEYFSETQRNKGNFPGRFSGRQFSNSRSEMNVSTLELGDSALYLCASSLGRAGNTIYFGEGSWLTVV.

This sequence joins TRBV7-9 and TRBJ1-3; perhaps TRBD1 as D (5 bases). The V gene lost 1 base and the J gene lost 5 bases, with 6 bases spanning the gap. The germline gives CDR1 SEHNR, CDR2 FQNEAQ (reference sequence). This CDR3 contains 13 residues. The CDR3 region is CASSLGGRNTIYF. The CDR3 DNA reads TGTGCCAGCAGCTTAGGGGGCCGAAACACCATATATTTT.

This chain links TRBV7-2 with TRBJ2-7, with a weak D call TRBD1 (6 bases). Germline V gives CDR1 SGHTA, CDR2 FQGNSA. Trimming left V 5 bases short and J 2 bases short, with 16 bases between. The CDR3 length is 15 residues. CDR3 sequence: CASSRGRTETYEQYF. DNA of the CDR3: TGTGCCAGCAGCCGTGGGCGGACAGAGACCTACGAGCAGTACTTC.

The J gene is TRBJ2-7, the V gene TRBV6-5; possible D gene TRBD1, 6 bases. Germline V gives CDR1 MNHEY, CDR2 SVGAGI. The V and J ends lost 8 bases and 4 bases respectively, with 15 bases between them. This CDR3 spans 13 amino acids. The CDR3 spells CASAIRTEYEQYF. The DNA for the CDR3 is TGTGCCAGCGCGATCCGGACAGAATACGAGCAGTACTTC.

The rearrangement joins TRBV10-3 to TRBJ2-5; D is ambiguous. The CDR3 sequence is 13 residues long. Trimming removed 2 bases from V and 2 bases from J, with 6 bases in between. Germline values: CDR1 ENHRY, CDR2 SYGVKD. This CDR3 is CAISEPGQETQYF. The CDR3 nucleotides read TGTGCCATCAGTGAGCCAGGTCAAGAGACCCAGTACTTC.

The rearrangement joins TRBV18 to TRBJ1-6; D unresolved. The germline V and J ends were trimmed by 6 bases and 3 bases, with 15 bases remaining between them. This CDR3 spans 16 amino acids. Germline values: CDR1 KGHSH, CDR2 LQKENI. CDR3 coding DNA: TGTGCCAGCTCCCCTGTAGTGGGCGACTATAATTCACCCCTCCACTTT. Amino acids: CASSPVVGDYNSPLHF.

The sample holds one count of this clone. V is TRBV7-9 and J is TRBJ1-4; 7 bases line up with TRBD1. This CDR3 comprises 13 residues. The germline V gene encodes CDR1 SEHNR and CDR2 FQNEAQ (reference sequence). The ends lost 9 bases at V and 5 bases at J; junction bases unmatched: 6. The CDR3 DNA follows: TGTGCCAGTAGGGACAGTTTAAATGAAAAACTGTTTTTT. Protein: CASRDSLNEKLFF. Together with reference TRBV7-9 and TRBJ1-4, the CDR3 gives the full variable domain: DTGVSQNPRHKITKRGQNVTFRCDPISEHNRLYWYRQTLGQGPEFLTYFQNEAQLEKSRLLSDRFSAERPKGSFSTLEIQRTEQGDSAMYLCASRDSLNEKLFFGSGTQLSVL.

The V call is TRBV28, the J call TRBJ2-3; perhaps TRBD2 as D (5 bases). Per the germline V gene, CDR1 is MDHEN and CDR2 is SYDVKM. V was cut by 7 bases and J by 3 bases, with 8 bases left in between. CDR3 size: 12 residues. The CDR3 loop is CASNPGTDTQYF. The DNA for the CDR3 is TGTGCCAGCAACCCGGGGACAGATACGCAGTATTTT. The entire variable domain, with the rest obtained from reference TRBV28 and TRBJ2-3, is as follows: DVKVTQSSRYLVKRTGEKVFLECVQDMDHENMFWYRQDPGLGLRLIYFSYDVKMKEKGDIPEGYSVSREKKERFSLILESASTNQTSMYLCASNPGTDTQYFGPGTRLTVL.